Listed below are T cell receptor beta chains from one sample, sequenced in a study of Ad26.COV2.S vaccination and SARS-CoV-2 variants. The table came from immunoSEQ multiplex PCR; TCRdb's copy has only in-frame clones and leaves some out. There are some 240,000 clones in the sample; around 85% occur only once, and just under 3% lies in the top ten. Specimen: peripheral blood, collected in a trial of Ad26.COV2.S vaccine versus placebo. Source of these receptors: a person between 18 and 65 years old who received the Ad26.COV2.S COVID-19 vaccine or a placebo. CDR3s include the opening cysteine and the closing phenylalanine or tryptophan. The D gene is left open where the match is weak. Clone size is given for some rows only: seen once, a few or many times, or a class if the clone is expanded.

clone_size,cdr3_length,d_call,v_call,j_call,cdr3_nt,cdr3_aa
.,14,.,TRBV6-6,TRBJ1-5,TGTGCCAGCAGCCCCCAGGGGATGGATCAGCCCCAGCATTTT,CASSPQGMDQPQHF
.,16,.,TRBV27,TRBJ1-4,TGTGCCAGCAGTTTACAGGGGTTTGTGGCTAATGAAAAACTGTTTTTT,CASSLQGFVANEKLFF
.,17,.,TRBV19,TRBJ2-4,TGTGCCAGTAGTATTGGGGGGGCTAACTTAGCCAAAAACATTCAGTACTTC,CASSIGGANLAKNIQYF
.,13,.,TRBV3-1/TRBV3-2,TRBJ2-3,TGTGCCAGCAGCCCCAAAATGGGGAGTACGCAGTATTTT,CASSPKMGSTQYF
.,19,.,TRBV6-2/TRBV6-3,TRBJ1-5,TGTGCCAGCAGTTACTCTCCCGGGACAAGCCTATATAGCAATCAGCCCCAGCATTTT,CASSYSPGTSLYSNQPQHF
.,14,TRBD1,TRBV7-9,TRBJ2-5,TGTGCCAGCTCCGAAGACAGGGACCAAGAGACCCAGTACTTC,CASSEDRDQETQYF
.,13,.,TRBV7-9,TRBJ1-2,TGTGCCAGCAGCTTAGGAGGGATGGTTGGCTACACCTTC,CASSLGGMVGYTF
.,15,TRBD2,TRBV5-1,TRBJ2-5,TGCGCCAGCAGCCCGGGACTAGCGGGTCAAGAGACCCAGTACTTC,CASSPGLAGQETQYF
.,17,.,TRBV4-1,TRBJ1-6,TGCGCCAGCAGGAGGGGAGCGGCGGTTTCCTATAATTCACCCCTCCACTTT,CASRRGAAVSYNSPLHF
.,14,TRBD1,TRBV18,TRBJ1-2,TGTGCCAGCTCACCTCAAAAGGACAGGGGTGGCTACACCTTC,CASSPQKDRGGYTF
.,17,.,TRBV3-1/TRBV3-2,TRBJ2-6,TGTGCCAGCAGCCTAGGACAGACAGACTCTGGGGCCAACGTCCTGACTTTC,CASSLGQTDSGANVLTF
.,18,.,TRBV27,TRBJ1-6,TGTGCCAGCAGTTTATACCCGGACAGAGGGGTCTATAATTCACCCCTCCACTTT,CASSLYPDRGVYNSPLHF
.,16,TRBD1,TRBV29-1,TRBJ2-2,TGCAGCGTTGAAGCCACGGGACAGGGGGCGGTCGGGGAGCTGTTTTTT,CSVEATGQGAVGELFF
once,15,.,TRBV5-4,TRBJ2-1,TGTGCCAGCAGCTTGGAGTGGGAGGCCCACAATGAGCAGTTCTTC,CASSLEWEAHNEQFF
.,18,.,TRBV15,TRBJ2-3,TGTGCCACCAGCAACAGCCAAACCACAGGAGGATTAACAGATACGCAGTATTTT,CATSNSQTTGGLTDTQYF
.,15,.,TRBV5-1,TRBJ2-2,TGCGCCAGCGGAGGCGCCTCGGGGGACACCGGGGAGCTGTTTTTT,CASGGASGDTGELFF
.,14,.,TRBV19,TRBJ1-1,TGTGCCAGTAGCCTAAGGGACAAAGGGGCTGAAGCTTTCTTT,CASSLRDKGAEAFF
.,19,TRBD2,TRBV6-2/TRBV6-3,TRBJ2-3,TGTGCCAGCAGTACCCACGCTAGCGGGGGGCTCCGAATCACAGATACGCAGTATTTT,CASSTHASGGLRITDTQYF
.,19,.,TRBV13,TRBJ2-3,TGTGCCAGCAGCTTACAGGGTCTAGGGGGACTACCAGAGGAGGATACGCAGTATTTT,CASSLQGLGGLPEEDTQYF
.,12,.,TRBV3-1/TRBV3-2,TRBJ2-7,TGTGCCAGCAGCCAAGTCTCCTACGAGCAGTACTTC,CASSQVSYEQYF
.,16,TRBD2,TRBV4-2,TRBJ2-1,TGTGCCAGCAGCCAAGCTAGCGGGGGGGCCTACAATGAGCAGTTCTTC,CASSQASGGAYNEQFF
.,15,TRBD2,TRBV6-4,TRBJ2-1,TGTGCCAGCAGTGACTCGGGACTAGCACACAATGAGCAGTTCTTC,CASSDSGLAHNEQFF
.,15,TRBD2,TRBV24-1,TRBJ2-1,TGTGCCACCAGTGATTTACGGACTAGCGGGAGTGAGCAGTTCTTC,CATSDLRTSGSEQFF
.,13,.,TRBV12-3/TRBV12-4,TRBJ2-2,TGTGCCAGCAGACCTTTCAACACCGGGGAGCTGTTTTTT,CASRPFNTGELFF
.,15,TRBD2,TRBV7-2,TRBJ2-7,TGTGCCAGCAGCTGGACTAGCGGGGGGAATTACGAGCAGTACTTC,CASSWTSGGNYEQYF
.,12,TRBD1,TRBV12-3/TRBV12-4,TRBJ1-3,TGTGCCAGCGGGACAGGGGGAAACACCATATATTTT,CASGTGGNTIYF
.,15,.,TRBV19,TRBJ1-4,TGTGCCAGTAGTCCTCGGGTCCCCGGGAAAGAAAAACTGTTTTTT,CASSPRVPGKEKLFF
.,17,TRBD2,TRBV11-3,TRBJ2-5,TGTGCCAGCAGCTTAGGGCTAGCGGGAGGGCCTCAAGAGACCCAGTACTTC,CASSLGLAGGPQETQYF
many,16,TRBD1,TRBV14,TRBJ1-2,TGTGCCAGCAGCGAAGACTCAACCGGGACAGGGAACGGCTACACCTTC,CASSEDSTGTGNGYTF
.,15,TRBD1,TRBV7-2,TRBJ1-2,TGTGCCAGCAGCTTAGTCGGGACAGAGGCTAGGGGCTACACCTTC,CASSLVGTEARGYTF
.,13,TRBD1,TRBV6-6,TRBJ1-1,TGTGCCAGCAGCCGGGGACAGATTCTTGAAGCTTTCTTT,CASSRGQILEAFF
.,14,TRBD1,TRBV7-8,TRBJ1-4,TGTGCCAGCGGACCAGGGGGCCTTAATGAAAAACTGTTTTTT,CASGPGGLNEKLFF
.,13,.,TRBV5-1,TRBJ1-2,TGCGCCAGCAGCTTGTCACATAACTATGGCTACACCTTC,CASSLSHNYGYTF
.,15,.,TRBV7-2,TRBJ2-5,TGTGCCAGCAGCTTAGCTCGGGCGATCCAAGAGACCCAGTACTTC,CASSLARAIQETQYF
.,12,.,TRBV12-3/TRBV12-4,TRBJ1-3,TGTGCCAGCACCAGCTCTGGAAACACCATATATTTT,CASTSSGNTIYF
.,14,.,TRBV11-2,TRBJ1-1,TGTGCCAGCAGCCCGGTGGGGGGCAAGATTGAAGCTTTCTTT,CASSPVGGKIEAFF
.,16,TRBD1,TRBV4-2,TRBJ1-2,TGTGCCAGCAGCCCTCCCAGGGGGCAGGGAGACTATGGCTACACCTTC,CASSPPRGQGDYGYTF
.,12,.,TRBV19,TRBJ1-4,TGTGCCAGTAGTATACCCGACAGAAGGCTGTTTTTT,CASSIPDRRLFF
once,12,.,TRBV18,TRBJ2-3,TGTGCCAGCTCACCATTGGGGGATACGCAGTATTTT,CASSPLGDTQYF
.,12,.,TRBV5-1,TRBJ1-2,TGCGCCAGCAGCTCCGACAGCTATGGCTACACCTTC,CASSSDSYGYTF
.,14,.,TRBV3-1/TRBV3-2,TRBJ2-5,TGTGCCAGCAGCCAATCGGAAGCTTCCGAGACCCAGTACTTC,CASSQSEASETQYF
.,14,.,TRBV29-1,TRBJ2-7,TGCAGCGTCTGGCCCGGGACTGTCTCCTACGAGCAGTACTTC,CSVWPGTVSYEQYF